These T cell receptor beta chains were read from a single sample in a study of blood T cell repertoires in COVID-19. The data were produced by immunoSEQ multiplex PCR, yet TCRdb's version contains in-frame clones alone and is incomplete. The sample records approximately 300,000 clones, 90% being singletons. The specimen sequenced was PBMCs or T cells enriched from blood (not recorded which). The receptors shown here come from a man in his fifties or sixties who had recovered from COVID-19. CDR3s include the opening cysteine and the closing phenylalanine or tryptophan. The D gene is left open where the match is weak. Rows give clone size only sometimes, using once, few, many, or a class for an expanded clone.

D: -
J: TRBJ2-7
size: -
V: TRBV5-1
CDR3: CASSTGYYEQYF
DNA: TGCGCCAGCAGCACAGGGTACTACGAGCAGTACTTC

D: -
J: TRBJ1-5
size: -
V: TRBV19
CDR3: CASSIQGRAQHF
DNA: TGTGCCAGTAGTATCCAGGGTCGGGCCCAGCATTTT

D: -
J: TRBJ1-2
size: -
V: TRBV5-4
CDR3: CASSRDLRTGYTF
DNA: TGTGCCAGCAGTCGGGATCTCCGGACTGGCTACACCTTC

D: TRBD1
J: TRBJ2-1
size: -
V: TRBV27
CDR3: CASSSIPGQFYNEQFF
DNA: TGTGCCAGCAGTTCAATACCGGGACAGTTTTACAATGAGCAGTTCTTC

D: -
J: TRBJ1-5
size: -
V: TRBV7-9
CDR3: CASSLDGNQPQHF
DNA: TGTGCCAGCAGCTTAGACGGTAATCAGCCCCAGCATTTT

D: TRBD1
J: TRBJ1-2
size: -
V: TRBV18
CDR3: CASSPGTGLGYTF
DNA: TGTGCCAGCTCACCAGGGACAGGACTTGGCTACACCTTC

D: TRBD2
J: TRBJ2-7
size: -
V: TRBV19
CDR3: CASSIDFSGREYEQYF
DNA: TGTGCCAGTAGTATAGACTTTAGCGGGAGGGAGTACGAGCAGTACTTC

D: TRBD1
J: TRBJ1-2
size: -
V: TRBV19
CDR3: CASSSNRGLHYGYTF
DNA: TGTGCCAGTAGTTCCAACAGGGGACTTCACTATGGCTACACCTTC

D: -
J: TRBJ1-2
size: once
V: TRBV27
CDR3: CASSPPPGHPNYGYTF
DNA: TGTGCCAGCAGTCCCCCTCCGGGACACCCCAACTATGGCTACACCTTC

D: TRBD2
J: TRBJ2-5
size: -
V: TRBV2
CDR3: CASRHFGLAGAPGKTQYF
DNA: TGTGCCAGCAGACATTTCGGGCTAGCGGGAGCACCGGGGAAGACCCAGTACTTC

D: TRBD2
J: TRBJ2-3
size: -
V: TRBV11-2
CDR3: CASSLERGYTDTQYF
DNA: TGTGCCAGCAGCTTAGAGCGGGGGTACACAGATACGCAGTATTTT

D: TRBD2
J: TRBJ2-5
size: -
V: TRBV7-8
CDR3: CASSHIPIQGIRSPGGPGETQYF
DNA: TGTGCCAGCAGCCATATCCCCATTCAGGGTATTAGGTCTCCGGGGGGGCCCGGGGAGACCCAGTACTTC

D: -
J: TRBJ1-5
size: -
V: TRBV4-1
CDR3: CASSQSEKRGLWDNQPQHF
DNA: TGCGCCAGCAGCCAAAGCGAGAAAAGGGGTTTATGGGACAATCAGCCCCAGCATTTT

D: TRBD2
J: TRBJ2-1
size: -
V: TRBV6-4
CDR3: CASSDRTSGSFNEQFF
DNA: TGTGCCAGCAGTGATCGGACTAGCGGGAGCTTCAATGAGCAGTTCTTC

D: -
J: TRBJ1-2
size: -
V: TRBV12-3/TRBV12-4
CDR3: CASSPDRGYGYTF
DNA: TGTGCCAGCAGTCCTGACCGGGGGTATGGCTACACCTTC

D: -
J: TRBJ1-2
size: -
V: TRBV9
CDR3: CASSVNPTGNSYGYTF
DNA: TGTGCCAGCAGCGTAAACCCCACGGGGAATTCCTATGGCTACACCTTC

D: -
J: TRBJ2-3
size: -
V: TRBV11-3
CDR3: CASSKQGLDTDTQYF
DNA: TGTGCCAGCAGCAAGCAGGGACTCGACACAGATACGCAGTATTTT

D: -
J: TRBJ1-5
size: -
V: TRBV15
CDR3: CATSRDRSEGNQPQHF
DNA: TGTGCCACCAGCAGAGACAGGTCGGAGGGCAATCAGCCCCAGCATTTT

D: TRBD1
J: TRBJ1-4
size: -
V: TRBV30
CDR3: CAWSVGQGTNEKLFF
DNA: TGTGCCTGGAGTGTCGGACAGGGAACTAATGAAAAACTGTTTTTT

D: -
J: TRBJ1-2
size: -
V: TRBV4-1
CDR3: CASRRGPRGGYGYTF
DNA: TGCGCCAGCAGGCGGGGGCCGCGGGGTGGATATGGCTACACCTTC